The sequence of this T cell receptor (beta chain) was determined in a study of Graves' ophthalmopathy and Graves' hyperthyroidism. Study-wide findings and caveats: Ophthalmopathy versus stable hyperthyroidism: 13-signature model gave 87.88% sensitivity, approximately 80% specificity. Thyroid clonotypes that were expanded above 0.001 frequency mostly also appeared in blood.

Turning to this clonotype: Its antigen is currently unknown.

Germline-derived CDR1 and CDR2 are KGHDR and SFDVKD. The J segment lost 5 bases and the V segment lost 9 bases, leaving 4 bases of the junction unmatched. The CDR3 is 13 residues long. As the template, RNA transcripts were used to amplify TCR beta CDR3 regions. RT-PCR with HTBI primers came first, then second-round multiplex PCR. Each CDR3 protein is one row after TCRdb ran MiXCR on the multiplex PCR reads. The sample lists 600,000 to 950,000 distinct CDR3 sequences, around 40% occurring once. Uncontrolled infections, other autoimmune diseases, pregnancy or lactation barred patients from enrollment. Diagnosis used clinical symptoms, serum thyroxine, TRAb, thyroid ultrasound and orbital computed tomography.

The sequence came from an adult man with Graves' ophthalmopathy. Sequenced sample: peripheral blood. V is TRBV24-1 and J is TRBJ1-5; 9 bases align to TRBD1. The CDR3 coding sequence is TGTGCCACCCAGGGACAGGGCGATCAGCCCCAGCATTTT. Amino acid sequence: CATQGQGDQPQHF.